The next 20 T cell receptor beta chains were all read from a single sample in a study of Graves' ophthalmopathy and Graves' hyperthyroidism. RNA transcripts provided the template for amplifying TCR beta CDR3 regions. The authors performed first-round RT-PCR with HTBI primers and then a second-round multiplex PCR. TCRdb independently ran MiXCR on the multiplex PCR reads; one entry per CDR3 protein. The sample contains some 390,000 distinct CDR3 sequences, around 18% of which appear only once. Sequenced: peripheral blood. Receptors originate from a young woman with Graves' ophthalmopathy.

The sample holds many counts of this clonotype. CDR3 sequence reads: CASRTANTGELFF. CDR3 bases: TGTGCCAGTAGGACAGCGAACACCGGGGAGCTGTTTTTT. The V call is TRBV6-1, the J call TRBJ2-2, with D perhaps matching TRBD1 (6 bases). Trimming shortened V by 9 bases and J by 0 bases, and 8 bases separated the two germline ends. Germline lookup yields CDR1 MNHNS and CDR2 SASEGT. This CDR3 comprises 13 residues.

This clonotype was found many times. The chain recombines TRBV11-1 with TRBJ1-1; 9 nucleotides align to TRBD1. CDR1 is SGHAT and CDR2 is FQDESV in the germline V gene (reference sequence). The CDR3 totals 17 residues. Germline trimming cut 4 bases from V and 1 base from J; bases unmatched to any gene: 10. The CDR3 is CASSSPKRDRANTEAFF. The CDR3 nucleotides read TGTGCCAGCAGCTCGCCAAAACGGGACAGGGCGAACACTGAAGCTTTCTTT.

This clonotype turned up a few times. The CDR3, as DNA: TGTGCCAGCAGCTTAGTCCTCGTTTTCGGAGAGACCCAGTACTTC. This encodes CASSLVLVFGETQYF. This chain joins TRBV7-8 and TRBJ2-5; D not resolved. Germline V gives CDR1 SGHVS, CDR2 FQNEAQ. The CDR3 is 15 amino acids. Trimming shortened V by 1 base and J by 4 bases, and 13 bases separated the two germline ends.

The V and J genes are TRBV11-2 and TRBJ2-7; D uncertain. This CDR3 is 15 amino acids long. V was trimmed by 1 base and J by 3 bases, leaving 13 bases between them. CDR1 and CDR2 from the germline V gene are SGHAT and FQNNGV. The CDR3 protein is CASSLVLGSHYEQYF. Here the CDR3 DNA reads TGTGCCAGCAGCTTAGTTTTGGGTTCTCACTACGAGCAGTACTTC.

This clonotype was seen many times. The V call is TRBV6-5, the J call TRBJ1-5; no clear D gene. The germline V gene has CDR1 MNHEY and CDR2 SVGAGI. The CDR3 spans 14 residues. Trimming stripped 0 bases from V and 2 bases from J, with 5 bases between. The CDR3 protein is CASSYSWGNQPQHF. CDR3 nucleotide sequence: TGTGCCAGCAGTTACTCGTGGGGCAATCAGCCCCAGCATTTT.

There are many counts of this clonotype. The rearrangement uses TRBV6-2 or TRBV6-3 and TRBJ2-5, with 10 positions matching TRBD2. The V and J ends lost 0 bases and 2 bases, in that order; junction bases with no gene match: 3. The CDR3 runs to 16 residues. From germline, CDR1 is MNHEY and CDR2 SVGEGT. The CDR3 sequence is CASSYSGTSAQETQYF. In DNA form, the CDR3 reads TGTGCCAGCAGTTACTCGGGGACTAGCGCTCAAGAGACCCAGTACTTC.

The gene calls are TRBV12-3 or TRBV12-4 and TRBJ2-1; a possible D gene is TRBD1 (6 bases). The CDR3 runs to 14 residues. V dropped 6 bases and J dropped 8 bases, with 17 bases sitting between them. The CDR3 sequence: CASRKSDRFDEQFF. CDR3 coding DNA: TGTGCCAGCAGAAAATCCGACAGGTTCGATGAGCAGTTCTTC.

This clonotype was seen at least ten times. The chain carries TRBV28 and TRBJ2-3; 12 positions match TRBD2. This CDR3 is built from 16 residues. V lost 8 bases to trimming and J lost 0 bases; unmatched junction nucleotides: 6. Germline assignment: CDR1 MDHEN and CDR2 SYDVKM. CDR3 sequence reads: CASELAGGTSTDTQYF. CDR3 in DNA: TGTGCCAGCGAACTAGCGGGGGGCACAAGCACAGATACGCAGTATTTT.

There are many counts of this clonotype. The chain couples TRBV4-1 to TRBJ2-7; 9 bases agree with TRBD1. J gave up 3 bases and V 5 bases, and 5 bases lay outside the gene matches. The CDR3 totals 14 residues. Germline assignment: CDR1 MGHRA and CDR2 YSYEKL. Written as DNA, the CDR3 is TGCGCCAGCAGCTATCCGGGACAGGGCTACGAGCAGTACTTC. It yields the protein CASSYPGQGYEQYF.

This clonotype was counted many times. The chain's CDR3 is CASSSVTVPNTEAFF. CDR3 nucleotides: TGCGCCAGCAGCTCCGTTACAGTTCCCAACACTGAAGCTTTCTTT. The chain is built from TRBV5-1 and TRBJ1-1; the D is unclear. The CDR3 loop spans 15 amino acids. Germline CDR1 is SGHRS and CDR2 is YFSETQ. Deletions cut 3 bases from V and 2 bases from J, with 14 bases between.

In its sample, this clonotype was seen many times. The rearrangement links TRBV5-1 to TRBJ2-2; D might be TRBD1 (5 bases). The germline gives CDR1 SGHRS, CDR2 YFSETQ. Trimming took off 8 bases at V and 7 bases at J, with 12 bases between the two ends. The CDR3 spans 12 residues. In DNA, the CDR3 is TGCGCCAGTATGGGGCAGATCGGGGAGCTGTTTTTT. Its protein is CASMGQIGELFF. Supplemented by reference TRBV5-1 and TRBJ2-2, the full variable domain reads KAGVTQTPRYLIKTRGQQVTLSCSPISGHRSVSWYQQTPGQGLQFLFEYFSETQRNKGNFPGRFSGRQFSNSRSEMNVSTLELGDSALYLCASMGQIGELFFGEGSRLTVL.

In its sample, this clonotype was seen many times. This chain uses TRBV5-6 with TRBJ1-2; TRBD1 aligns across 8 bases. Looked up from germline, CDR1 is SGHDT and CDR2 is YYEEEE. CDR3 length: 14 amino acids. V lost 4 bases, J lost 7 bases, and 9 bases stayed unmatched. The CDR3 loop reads CASSRYQGAVGYTF. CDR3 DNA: TGTGCCAGCAGCAGGTATCAGGGGGCGGTTGGCTACACCTTC.

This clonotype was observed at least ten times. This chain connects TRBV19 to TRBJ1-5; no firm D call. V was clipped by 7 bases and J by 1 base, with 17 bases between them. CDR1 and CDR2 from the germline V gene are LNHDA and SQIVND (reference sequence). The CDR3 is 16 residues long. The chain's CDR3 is CASTDRQRGSNQPQHF. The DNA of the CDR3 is TGTGCCAGTACTGATAGGCAGCGAGGAAGCAATCAGCCCCAGCATTTT.

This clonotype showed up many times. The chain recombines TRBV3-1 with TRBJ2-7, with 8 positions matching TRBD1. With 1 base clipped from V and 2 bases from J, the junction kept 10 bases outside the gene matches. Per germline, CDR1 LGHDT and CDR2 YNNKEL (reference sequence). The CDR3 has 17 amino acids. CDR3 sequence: CASSQAATGVKAYEQYF. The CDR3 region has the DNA TGTGCCAGCAGCCAAGCCGCGACAGGGGTCAAGGCCTACGAGCAGTACTTC.

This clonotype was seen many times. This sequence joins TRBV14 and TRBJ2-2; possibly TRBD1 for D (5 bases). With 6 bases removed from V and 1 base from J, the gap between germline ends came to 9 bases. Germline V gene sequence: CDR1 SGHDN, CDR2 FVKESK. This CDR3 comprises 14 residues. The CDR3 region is CASSRQRNTGELFF. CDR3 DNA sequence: TGTGCCAGCAGTCGACAGAGGAACACCGGGGAGCTGTTTTTT.

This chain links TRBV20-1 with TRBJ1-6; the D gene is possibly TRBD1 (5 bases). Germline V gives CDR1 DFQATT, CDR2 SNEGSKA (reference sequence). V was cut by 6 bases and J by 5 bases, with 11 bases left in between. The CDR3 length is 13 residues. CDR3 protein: CSALGTNNSPLHF. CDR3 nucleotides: TGCAGTGCCCTTGGGACTAATAATTCACCCCTCCACTTT.

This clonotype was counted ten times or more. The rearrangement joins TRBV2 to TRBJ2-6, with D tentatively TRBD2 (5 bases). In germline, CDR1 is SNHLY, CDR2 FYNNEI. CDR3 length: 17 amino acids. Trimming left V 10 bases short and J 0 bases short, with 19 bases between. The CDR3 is CATTALGRSSGANVLTF. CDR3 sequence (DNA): TGTGCCACCACAGCCTTGGGGAGATCCTCTGGGGCCAACGTCCTGACTTTC. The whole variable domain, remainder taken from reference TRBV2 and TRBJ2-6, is EPEVTQTPSHQVTQMGQEVILRCVPISNHLYFYWYRQILGQKVEFLVSFYNNEISEKSEIFDDQFSVERPDGSNFTLKIRSTKLEDSAMYFCATTALGRSSGANVLTFGAGSRLTVL.

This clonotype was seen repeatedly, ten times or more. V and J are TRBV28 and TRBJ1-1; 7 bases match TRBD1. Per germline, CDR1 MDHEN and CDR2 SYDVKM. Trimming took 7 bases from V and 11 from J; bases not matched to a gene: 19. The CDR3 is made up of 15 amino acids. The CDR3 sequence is CASNDRVGVLPLAFF. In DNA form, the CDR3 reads TGTGCCAGCAATGACAGGGTTGGTGTGTTGCCCTTGGCTTTCTTT.

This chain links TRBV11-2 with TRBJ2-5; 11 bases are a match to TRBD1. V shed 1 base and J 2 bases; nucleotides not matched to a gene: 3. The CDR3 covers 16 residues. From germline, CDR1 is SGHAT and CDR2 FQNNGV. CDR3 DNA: TGTGCCAGCAGCTTAGGGGACAGGGGGTTTCAAGAGACCCAGTACTTC. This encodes CASSLGDRGFQETQYF.

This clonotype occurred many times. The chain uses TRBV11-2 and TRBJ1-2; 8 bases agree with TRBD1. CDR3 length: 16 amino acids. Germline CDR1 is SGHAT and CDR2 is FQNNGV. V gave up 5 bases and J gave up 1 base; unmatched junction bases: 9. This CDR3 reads CASSPLQGANNYGYTF. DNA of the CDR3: TGTGCCAGCAGCCCACTCCAGGGGGCAAATAACTATGGCTACACCTTC.